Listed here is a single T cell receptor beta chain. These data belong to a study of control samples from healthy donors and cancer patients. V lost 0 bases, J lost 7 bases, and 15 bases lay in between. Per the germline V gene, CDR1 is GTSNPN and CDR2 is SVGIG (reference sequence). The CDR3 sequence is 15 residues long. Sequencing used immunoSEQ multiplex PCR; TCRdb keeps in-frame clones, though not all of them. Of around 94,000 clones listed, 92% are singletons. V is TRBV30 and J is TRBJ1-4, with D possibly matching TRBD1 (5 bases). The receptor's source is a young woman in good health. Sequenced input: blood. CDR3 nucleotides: TGTGCCTGGAGTGTACGGTGGGGGTTAGGTGAAAAACTGTTTTTT. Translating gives CAWSVRWGLGEKLFF.